Here is one T cell receptor beta chain with its context. Its antigen is as yet unknown. This CDR3 contains 12 residues. Germline V gene lookup returns CDR1 ENHRY and CDR2 SYGVKD. V lost 11 bases and J lost 8, with 15 bases in between. The PCR ran on 60 Vbeta and 13 Jbeta primers. Sequencing was performed with immunoSEQ multiplex PCR; in TCRdb, only in-frame clones are kept and a portion is missing. This table has roughly 98,000 clones, around 77% appearing once. This sample was included in a study of cytomegalovirus exposure and HLA in healthy donors. General observations from the study: Most TCR sequences showed up rarely, but some public TCRs showed up in many donors.

The clonotype was recovered from a man between 40 and 49 years old in good health and CMV-seronegative. The genes are TRBV10-3 and TRBJ1-4; D is uncertain. Input material: PBMCs. CDR3 sequence (DNA): TGTGCCTCCAGTGCTGGCGGGGAAAAACTGTTTTTT. Translation: CASSAGGEKLFF.